This T cell receptor beta chain was profiled in a study of CD8 T cells in Susac syndrome. A word on this clonotype: Its antigen is unknown.

RNA amounts of about 0.5 to 1 ug underwent reverse transcription with random hexamers. immunoSEQ multiplex PCR amplified TCR beta CDR3 across 54 Vbeta, 13 Jbeta. TCRdb reprocessed the immunoSEQ multiplex PCR reads with MiXCR, giving one entry per CDR3 protein. The sample has 120,000 or so distinct CDR3 sequences, approximately 96% seen once. Germline CDR1 reads SGDLS; CDR2 reads YYNGEE. CDR3 length equals 14 residues. V was trimmed by 2 bases and J by 5 bases, leaving 10 bases between them. Study-wide points: In Susac syndrome, the CD4+ T cell repertoires did not show clonal expansion.

This chain connects TRBV9 to TRBJ2-2; no clear D. The clonotype was recovered from a human donor with Susac syndrome. The material sequenced was CD4+ T cells from PBMCs. In DNA, the CDR3 is TGTGCCAGCAGCGTCCTTCTAGGGACCGGGGAGCTGTTTTTT. Protein sequence: CASSVLLGTGELFF. Full variable domain (missing parts from reference TRBV9 and TRBJ2-2): DSGVTQTPKHLITATGQRVTLRCSPRSGDLSVYWYQQSLDQGLQFLIQYYNGEERAKGNILERFSAQQFPDLHSELNLSSLELGDSALYFCASSVLLGTGELFFGEGSRLTVL.